The rows below give T cell receptor beta chains drawn from one sample of a study of blood T cell repertoires in COVID-19. The assay was immunoSEQ multiplex PCR, and TCRdb's table has in-frame clones only and misses some. This sample has roughly 130,000 clones, with about nine tenths found just once. The specimen was peripheral blood. Every receptor here comes from a man between 50 and 59 years old with active COVID-19. Each CDR3 is given with its conserved first and last residue. Each record gives: clone size, J gene, V gene, D gene, CDR3 protein, CDR3 DNA. The D gene is left open where the match is weak. Clone sizes are given selectively: once, few, many, or a class where the clone is expanded.

size: -
J: TRBJ1-6
V: TRBV29-1
D: TRBD1
CDR3: CSVAQGLRSPLHF
DNA: TGCAGCGTTGCACAGGGGTTGAGGTCACCCCTCCACTTT

size: -
J: TRBJ2-1
V: TRBV7-2
D: -
CDR3: CASSQAHYNEQFF
DNA: TGTGCCAGCAGTCAAGCCCACTACAATGAGCAGTTCTTC

size: -
J: TRBJ1-1
V: TRBV6-6
D: -
CDR3: CASTLVATENTEAFF
DNA: TGTGCCAGCACCCTAGTGGCGACAGAGAACACTGAAGCTTTCTTT

size: few
J: TRBJ2-7
V: TRBV14
D: TRBD1
CDR3: CASSPGQGVYEQYF
DNA: TGTGCCAGCAGCCCGGGACAGGGGGTTTACGAGCAGTACTTC

size: -
J: TRBJ2-1
V: TRBV30
D: -
CDR3: CAWASLNEQFF
DNA: TGTGCCTGGGCGAGCCTCAATGAGCAGTTCTTC

size: -
J: TRBJ1-2
V: TRBV7-9
D: -
CDR3: CASSHRQAFYGYTF
DNA: TGTGCCAGCAGCCACAGACAGGCCTTCTATGGCTACACCTTC

size: -
J: TRBJ2-1
V: TRBV5-6
D: TRBD2
CDR3: CASSLIKERGGNNEQFF
DNA: TGTGCCAGCAGCTTGATCAAGGAGCGGGGGGGAAACAATGAGCAGTTCTTC

size: -
J: TRBJ2-3
V: TRBV3-1/TRBV3-2
D: -
CDR3: CASSPPIGDTQYF
DNA: TGTGCCAGCAGCCCACCTATTGGAGATACGCAGTATTTT

size: -
J: TRBJ2-3
V: TRBV5-1
D: -
CDR3: CASSFARKADTQYF
DNA: TGCGCCAGCAGCTTCGCTAGAAAGGCAGATACGCAGTATTTT

size: once
J: TRBJ1-3
V: TRBV13
D: TRBD1
CDR3: CASSSTGVGNTIYF
DNA: TGTGCCAGCAGCTCGACAGGGGTTGGAAACACCATATATTTT

size: -
J: TRBJ1-2
V: TRBV5-5
D: TRBD1
CDR3: CASSRDSYGYTF
DNA: TGTGCCAGCAGCCGGGACAGCTATGGCTACACCTTC

size: -
J: TRBJ2-2
V: TRBV2
D: -
CDR3: CASSLRMETGELFF
DNA: TGTGCCAGCAGTCTCCGGATGGAGACCGGGGAGCTGTTTTTT

size: -
J: TRBJ2-1
V: TRBV5-1
D: -
CDR3: CASSYFFDRSSYNEQFF
DNA: TGCGCCAGTTCCTACTTTTTCGACAGAAGCTCCTACAATGAGCAGTTCTTC

size: -
J: TRBJ2-5
V: TRBV27
D: TRBD2
CDR3: CASRRSGRKEETQYF
DNA: TGTGCCAGCAGACGGAGCGGGAGGAAGGAAGAGACCCAGTACTTC

size: -
J: TRBJ2-1
V: TRBV6-6
D: TRBD2
CDR3: CASRGGGYNEQFF
DNA: TGTGCCAGCAGGGGCGGGGGTTACAATGAGCAGTTCTTC

size: -
J: TRBJ2-5
V: TRBV6-5
D: -
CDR3: CASSYEASPKGTQYF
DNA: TGTGCCAGCAGTTATGAAGCTAGCCCAAAAGGGACCCAGTACTTC

size: -
J: TRBJ2-1
V: TRBV14
D: TRBD2
CDR3: CASSQEVGGAQQFF
DNA: TGTGCCAGCAGCCAAGAAGTCGGGGGGGCCCAACAGTTCTTC

size: -
J: TRBJ2-4
V: TRBV11-3
D: TRBD2
CDR3: CASSSGRAWFQNIQYF
DNA: TGTGCCAGCAGCAGCGGGAGGGCCTGGTTCCAGAACATTCAGTACTTC